One and the same sample provided the 23 T cell receptor beta chains below, sequenced in a study of cytomegalovirus exposure and HLA in healthy donors. Researchers ran the PCR with 60 Vbeta and 13 Jbeta primers. The method was immunoSEQ multiplex PCR; TCRdb's version includes in-frame clones alone and lacks a portion of them. Of about 120,000 clones listed, 70% to 80% are singletons. The specimen sequenced was PBMCs. The receptors shown here come from a woman between 35 and 50 years old in good health and CMV-seropositive.

J is TRBJ2-3 and V is TRBV6-1, with 8 bases that match TRBD1. CDR3 length: 17 amino acids. J gave up 2 bases and V 2 bases, and 9 bases lay outside the gene matches. In germline, CDR1 is MNHNS, CDR2 SASEGT. CDR3 nucleotide sequence: TGTGCCAGCAGTGAAAGGAACGGACAGGGCCCCACAGATACGCAGTATTTT. Amino acids: CASSERNGQGPTDTQYF.

CDR3 loop: CASSLTAGQGNTGELFF. CDR3 nucleotides: TGTGCCAGCAGCTTAACAGCGGGACAGGGGAACACCGGGGAGCTGTTTTTT. The V and J genes are TRBV7-3 and TRBJ2-2, with 9 bases fitting TRBD1. CDR1 SGHTA and CDR2 FQGTGA come from the germline V gene. This CDR3 has 17 residues. The trim removed 0 bases at V and 1 base at J, leaving 3 bases unmatched.

The chain carries TRBV6-5 and TRBJ1-5; a weak D match, TRBD1 (6 bases). Germline V lookup: CDR1 MNHEY, CDR2 SVGAGI. Deletions cut 4 bases from V and 0 bases from J, with 13 bases between. This CDR3 has 16 amino acids. CDR3 coding DNA: TGTGCCAGCAGTTCAATCAGGGGATATAGCAATCAGCCCCAGCATTTT. Residues: CASSSIRGYSNQPQHF.

V gene TRBV14 combines with J gene TRBJ2-3; D possibly corresponds to TRBD1 (5 bases). Germline V CDR1 and CDR2: SGHDN, FVKESK. V was clipped by 5 bases and J by 3 bases, with 15 bases between them. The CDR3 has 15 amino acids. The CDR3 reads CASSGWGSLTDTQYF. Written as DNA, the CDR3 is TGTGCCAGCAGCGGATGGGGCAGCTTGACAGATACGCAGTATTTT. Full variable domain (rest looked up from reference TRBV14 and TRBJ2-3): EAGVTQFPSHSVIEKGQTVTLRCDPISGHDNLYWYRRVMGKEIKFLLHFVKESKQDESGMPNNRFLAERTGGTYSTLKVQPAELEDSGVYFCASSGWGSLTDTQYFGPGTRLTVL.

This clone was counted a single time. V usage is TRBV6-5 and J usage is TRBJ2-5; 8 nucleotides agree with TRBD2. Germline CDR1 is MNHEY and CDR2 is SVGAGI. Trimming removed 4 bases from V and 0 bases from J; junction bases left unmatched: 4. The CDR3 is 15 residues long. This CDR3 reads CASSSLAGHQETQYF. In DNA form, the CDR3 reads TGTGCCAGCAGTTCGCTAGCGGGTCACCAAGAGACCCAGTACTTC.

The chain couples TRBV5-1 to TRBJ2-5; TRBD1 matches 9 bases. In germline, CDR1 is SGHRS, CDR2 YFSETQ. The trim removed 0 bases at V and 5 bases at J, leaving 5 bases unmatched. The CDR3 loop spans 15 amino acids. CDR3 protein: CASSLGDREIETQYF. The CDR3, as DNA: TGCGCCAGCAGCTTGGGGGACAGGGAGATCGAGACCCAGTACTTC.

The rearrangement links TRBV21-1 to TRBJ2-3; the D segment call TRBD1 is taken from the table without a DNA check. TRBV21-1 is a listed pseudogene. This CDR3 comprises 16 residues. CDR3 sequence (DNA): TGTGCCAGCAGCAAACTCACAGGCCTTAGCACAGATACGCAGTATTTT. It is translated as CASSKLTGLSTDTQYF.

The chain links TRBV5-1 to TRBJ2-2; D perhaps matches TRBD1 (5 bases). V dropped 0 bases and J dropped 7 bases, with 13 bases sitting between them. CDR3 length: 15 residues. Germline V gene lookup returns CDR1 SGHRS and CDR2 YFSETQ. The CDR3 sequence is CASSLGDRINGELFF. The CDR3 coding sequence is TGCGCCAGCAGCTTGGGTGACAGAATTAACGGGGAGCTGTTTTTT.

The genes are TRBV2 and TRBJ2-3; 13 positions match TRBD2. V was clipped by 5 bases and J by 6 bases; unmatched bases: 5. This CDR3 is built from 15 residues. Germline CDR1 and CDR2: SNHLY and FYNNEI. CDR3 DNA sequence: TGTGCCAGCAGTAAACTAGCGGGGGGGCATGATACGCAGTATTTT. Its protein product is CASSKLAGGHDTQYF.

This chain connects TRBV11-2 to TRBJ2-4; no clear D. The CDR3 consists of 13 residues. The germline gives CDR1 SGHAT, CDR2 FQNNGV. The V end was cut by 10 bases, the J end by 0 bases, with 10 bases between. CDR3 in amino acids: CATHSLAKNIQYF. As DNA, the CDR3 is TGTGCCACACACAGTCTAGCCAAAAACATTCAGTACTTC. The whole variable domain, filled in from reference TRBV11-2 and TRBJ2-4, reads EAGVAQSPRYKIIEKRQSVAFWCNPISGHATLYWYQQILGQGPKLLIQFQNNGVVDDSQLPKDRFSAERLKGVDSTLKIQPAKLEDSAVYLCATHSLAKNIQYFGAGTRLSVL.

V is TRBV13 and J is TRBJ2-5; the match to TRBD2 covers 10 bases. The CDR3 loop spans 16 amino acids. V was pared by 0 bases and J by 4 bases, with 5 bases of the junction left unmatched. Per the germline V gene, CDR1 is PRHDT and CDR2 is FYEKMQ (reference sequence). The CDR3 DNA is TGTGCCAGCAGCTTAGGGAGCGGGAGGGCCTCAGAGACCCAGTACTTC. Protein product: CASSLGSGRASETQYF.

J is TRBJ1-5 and V is TRBV19; 9 bases agree with TRBD1. The CDR3 sequence is 16 residues long. Trimming at V came to 6 bases and at J to 6 bases, leaving 12 bases not matched to a gene. Germline CDR1 is LNHDA and CDR2 is SQIVND (reference sequence). The CDR3 protein is CASRVGTGRSRQPQHF. The CDR3 DNA sequence: TGTGCCAGTAGGGTCGGGACAGGGCGCTCCCGTCAGCCCCAGCATTTT.

This clone was observed a few times. The chain links TRBV2 to TRBJ1-1, with TRBD1 as a possible D gene (6 bases). The CDR3 loop spans 17 amino acids. V was shortened by 6 bases and J by 3 bases, with 23 bases between the two germline ends. Germline CDR1 reads SNHLY; CDR2 reads FYNNEI. CDR3 sequence reads: CASSVSDSPMEDTEAFF. Written as DNA, the CDR3 is TGTGCCAGCAGCGTTTCGGACAGCCCGATGGAGGACACTGAAGCTTTCTTT.

This chain links TRBV19 with TRBJ2-3, with 7 bases that match TRBD2. J was trimmed by 2 bases and V by 3 bases; bases with no gene match: 5. Germline V gene data show CDR1 as LNHDA and CDR2 as SQIVND (reference sequence). CDR3 length: 15 amino acids. The CDR3 nucleotides are TGTGCCAGTAGTATGATTAGCGGGCCCACAGATACGCAGTATTTT. This encodes CASSMISGPTDTQYF. Looking up the rest from reference TRBV19 and TRBJ2-3 gives the full variable domain: DGGITQSPKYLFRKEGQNVTLSCEQNLNHDAMYWYRQDPGQGLRLIYYSQIVNDFQKGDIAEGYSVSREKKESFPLTVTSAQKNPTAFYLCASSMISGPTDTQYFGPGTRLTVL.

This chain connects TRBV16 to TRBJ1-5; TRBD1 is a possible D gene (5 bases). Trimming stripped 7 bases from V and 6 bases from J, with 19 bases between. Germline CDR1 is KGHSY and CDR2 is FQNENV. The CDR3 contains 15 residues. The CDR3 protein is CASTKSGVGGQPQHF. CDR3 bases: TGTGCCAGCACGAAATCGGGGGTCGGAGGTCAGCCCCAGCATTTT.

The chain employs TRBV4-2 and TRBJ1-6; 9 positions match TRBD1. CDR1 is LGHNA, CDR2 YNFKEQ, per germline. The CDR3 is made up of 16 amino acids. V lost 3 bases and J lost 7; bases outside the gene matches: 7. The CDR3: CASSHERQGVNSPLHF. The CDR3 DNA is TGTGCCAGCAGCCATGAGAGACAGGGGGTGAATTCACCCCTCCACTTT.

This chain joins TRBV25-1 and TRBJ1-4, with a possible D match to TRBD1 (5 bases). CDR1 and CDR2 from the germline V gene are MGHDK and SYGVNS. V gave up 5 bases and J gave up 0 bases, with 10 bases separating them. The CDR3 covers 15 residues. The CDR3 coding sequence is TGTGCCAGCAGTCCGACGGGGGCAACTAATGAAAAACTGTTTTTT. The encoded protein is CASSPTGATNEKLFF. Supplemented by reference TRBV25-1 and TRBJ1-4, the full variable domain reads EADIYQTPRYLVIGTGKKITLECSQTMGHDKMYWYQQDPGMELHLIHYSYGVNSTEKGDLSSESTVSRIRTEHFPLTLESARPSHTSQYLCASSPTGATNEKLFFGSGTQLSVL.

The chain uses TRBV7-3 and TRBJ2-1, with 10 bases that match TRBD2. CDR3 size: 14 residues. Germline V gives CDR1 SGHTA, CDR2 FQGTGA. The junction had 8 bases not matched to a gene; V was cut back by 8 bases and J by 7 bases. This chain's CDR3 is CASSASGSGNEQFF. CDR3 sequence (DNA): TGTGCCAGCTCGGCTAGCGGGAGTGGGAATGAGCAGTTCTTC.

The chain joins TRBV19 to TRBJ1-2; D not resolved. CDR3 length: 13 residues. V was shortened by 3 bases and J by 8 bases, with 13 bases between the two germline ends. Per germline, CDR1 LNHDA and CDR2 SQIVND (reference sequence). The CDR3 DNA is TGTGCCAGTAGTATCCGGCAGGCCCAAGGCTACACCTTC. The encoded protein is CASSIRQAQGYTF.

The V and J genes are TRBV7-8 and TRBJ1-4; tentatively, D is TRBD1 (5 bases). Per germline, CDR1 SGHVS and CDR2 FQNEAQ. The CDR3 extends over 20 amino acids. Trimming took off 5 bases at V and 2 bases at J, with 27 bases between the two ends. CDR3 protein: CASSPRSAGSFSATNEKLFF. CDR3 DNA sequence: TGTGCCAGCAGCCCCCGGTCTGCAGGGTCTTTTTCGGCGACTAATGAAAAACTGTTTTTT.

V usage is TRBV5-1 and J usage is TRBJ2-7, with 7 bases aligning to TRBD2. Germline V lookup: CDR1 SGHRS, CDR2 YFSETQ. Unmatched junction bases numbered 10, after V lost 0 bases and J lost 4 bases. The CDR3 runs 16 residues. The CDR3 DNA reads TGCGCCAGCAGCTTGGCCGAAACGAGCGGGACTTACGAGCAGTACTTC. This translates into CASSLAETSGTYEQYF.

V gene TRBV6-1 combines with J gene TRBJ2-1, with a possible D match to TRBD2 (6 bases). Germline V CDR1 and CDR2: MNHNS, SASEGT. With 6 bases removed from V and 5 bases from J, the gap between germline ends came to 11 bases. The CDR3 sequence is 13 residues long. CDR3 region: CASSTGLHNEQFF. For the CDR3, the DNA is TGTGCCAGCAGCACGGGACTCCACAATGAGCAGTTCTTC.

The chain combines TRBV15 with TRBJ1-2, with D possibly being TRBD1 (5 bases). The CDR3 runs 15 residues. The germline V gene encodes CDR1 LNHNV and CDR2 YYDKDF (reference sequence). V lost 3 bases and J lost 8, with 19 bases in between. DNA of the CDR3: TGTGCCACCAGCAGCCGCACGGAGGGTCGGGGGGGCTACACCTTC. Its translation is CATSSRTEGRGGYTF.